Below, one T cell receptor beta chain is given with its context. Its antigen is as yet unknown. TCRdb ran MiXCR on the 5' RACE reads and lists one entry per CDR3 protein. The data contain 150,000 to 200,000 distinct CDR3 sequences, 9.5% to 13% of them seen just once; the ten biggest clones take up about 28%. Germline V lookup: CDR1 SEHNR, CDR2 FQNEAQ (reference sequence). The V and J ends lost 6 bases and 5 bases, in that order; junction bases with no gene match: 7. This CDR3 is built from 14 residues. This entry belongs to a study of CD8 T cells in ankylosing spondylitis. Study-wide results and caveats: Among TCR beta sequences, a motif of fewer than 10 highly homologous variants appeared characteristic of ankylosing spondylitis blood.

The specimen was blood, either unsorted or a sorted T cell fraction (not recorded which). The V and J genes are TRBV7-9 and TRBJ2-5, with TRBD2 matching over 9 bases. The TCR originated in a male donor with ankylosing spondylitis or in good health (not recorded which). The CDR3 region has the DNA TGTGCCAGCAGACTTAGCGGGAGAGGTGAGACCCAGTACTTC. Protein product: CASRLSGRGETQYF.